This T cell receptor beta chain was sequenced during a study of blood T cell repertoires in COVID-19. Background on the study: The samples span acute and convalescent COVID-19 from the United States, Italy and Spain. Nucleic acid was either cDNA or gDNA, and it came from T cells, B-cell-depleted T cells, or PBMCs.

Profiling relied on immunoSEQ multiplex PCR, and the TCRdb table lists in-frame clones only, not all of them. This table holds some 220,000 clones, 65% to 85% found once. V lost 2 bases and J lost 7; bases outside the gene matches: 4. CDR1 is MDHEN, CDR2 SYDVKM, per germline. There are 14 residues in the CDR3. The chain recombines TRBV28 with TRBJ1-2; 10 nucleotides line up with TRBD1. Sequenced input: peripheral blood. The source is a human donor in a cohort sampled during active COVID-19. CDR3 sequence: CASSLRDRGPGYTF. In nucleotides, the CDR3 is TGTGCCAGCAGTTTAAGGGACAGGGGCCCTGGCTACACCTTC.